One and the same sample provided the 25 T cell receptor beta chains below, sequenced in a study of blood T cell repertoires in COVID-19. TCRdb's copy holds only in-frame clones and misses some; the assay was immunoSEQ multiplex PCR. The sample includes roughly 150,000 clones, around four fifths of them seen just once. The sequencing input was PBMCs or T cells enriched from blood (not recorded which). The receptors originated from a woman aged 40 to 55 who had recovered from COVID-19.

The chain uses TRBV6-5 and TRBJ1-4; a weak D match, TRBD1 (6 bases). V lost 3 bases and J lost 5, with 16 bases in between. The CDR3 spans 16 residues. CDR1 MNHEY and CDR2 SVGAGI come from the germline V gene. The CDR3 nucleotides are TGTGCCAGCAGTTATGGCCGGAGCCAGGGGAATGAAAAACTGTTTTTT. It specifies CASSYGRSQGNEKLFF.

This chain uses TRBV28 with TRBJ2-1, with 9 bases matching TRBD2. This CDR3 comprises 15 residues. Germline CDR1 MDHEN, CDR2 SYDVKM. J was trimmed by 10 bases and V by 3 bases; bases with no gene match: 10. This CDR3 reads CASSFRLAGFREQFF. The CDR3 DNA sequence: TGTGCCAGCAGTTTTCGGCTAGCGGGATTTAGGGAGCAGTTCTTC.

The genes are TRBV12-3 or TRBV12-4 and TRBJ2-1; 8 bases line up with TRBD1. Trimming removed 6 bases from V and 7 bases from J; junction bases left unmatched: 2. The CDR3 is made up of 12 amino acids. The chain's CDR3 is CASSRTGNEQFF. The DNA of the CDR3 is TGTGCCAGCAGCAGGACAGGGAATGAGCAGTTCTTC.

This clone was counted only a few times. The chain couples TRBV19 to TRBJ2-1, with D perhaps TRBD2 (5 bases). Germline V gives CDR1 LNHDA, CDR2 SQIVND (reference sequence). The CDR3 has 13 amino acids. The V end lost 10 bases, the J end lost 3 bases, and 13 bases lay between the germline ends. CDR3 nucleotides: TGTGCCACCGAGTCGGGATACTACAATGAGCAGTTCTTC. It translates to CATESGYYNEQFF.

The chain carries TRBV20-1 and TRBJ2-7; TRBD2 might be the D (6 bases). Deletions cut 8 bases from V and 5 bases from J, with 13 bases between. Germline V lookup: CDR1 DFQATT, CDR2 SNEGSKA (reference sequence). The CDR3 is made up of 11 amino acids. The CDR3 spells CSFGTPNEQYF. In DNA, the CDR3 is TGCAGTTTCGGGACTCCGAACGAGCAGTACTTC.

The chain couples TRBV7-8 to TRBJ2-5; the D gene is possibly TRBD1 (6 bases). V was clipped by 5 bases and J by 4 bases, with 14 bases between them. The CDR3 runs to 14 residues. Germline CDR1 reads SGHVS; CDR2 reads FQNEAQ. Here the CDR3 reads CASSPRDNLETQYF. For the CDR3, the DNA is TGTGCCAGCAGCCCGAGGGACAATTTAGAGACCCAGTACTTC.

J is TRBJ1-2 and V is TRBV20-1; the match to TRBD1 covers 9 bases. Germline V lookup: CDR1 DFQATT, CDR2 SNEGSKA (reference sequence). The CDR3 runs to 14 residues. V dropped 3 bases and J dropped 4; count of bases not matched to a gene: 6. DNA for the CDR3: TGCAGTGCTAGTTGGGGACAGGGTGCCTATGGCTACACCTTC. This encodes CSASWGQGAYGYTF.

This clone was detected a few times. The chain links TRBV19 to TRBJ1-5; 8 bases agree with TRBD1. With V trimmed by 7 bases and J by 4 bases, 6 bases remained unmatched. Germline V lookup: CDR1 LNHDA, CDR2 SQIVND (reference sequence). The CDR3 is 14 amino acids. CDR3 loop: CASTQDRVNQPQHF. CDR3 coding DNA: TGTGCCAGTACCCAGGACAGGGTGAATCAGCCCCAGCATTTT.

This chain joins TRBV7-9 and TRBJ1-6; 7 bases agree with TRBD1. CDR3 length equals 16 residues. V gave up 3 bases and J gave up 9 bases; unmatched junction bases: 11. Germline V gene sequence: CDR1 SEHNR, CDR2 FQNEAQ (reference sequence). This CDR3 is CASSLETGSGASPLHF. In DNA, the CDR3 is TGTGCCAGCAGCTTGGAGACAGGGAGTGGTGCTTCACCCCTCCACTTT.

This chain connects TRBV7-2 to TRBJ2-2; TRBD2 aligns across 9 bases. The germline V gene encodes CDR1 SGHTA and CDR2 FQGNSA. This CDR3 region has 14 residues. The trim removed 1 base at V and 6 bases at J, leaving 0 bases unmatched. CDR3 in DNA: TGTGCCAGCAGCTTAGTAGCGGGGGCCGGGGAGCTGTTTTTT. Amino acid sequence: CASSLVAGAGELFF.

The rearrangement joins TRBV7-2 to TRBJ2-5; 7 bases match TRBD1. The CDR3 has 15 residues. Trimming took 3 bases from V and 2 from J; bases not matched to a gene: 6. Germline V lookup: CDR1 SGHTA, CDR2 FQGNSA. The CDR3 sequence is CASSFQPGQQETQYF. The CDR3 region has the DNA TGTGCCAGCAGCTTCCAGCCGGGACAGCAAGAGACCCAGTACTTC.

This sequence joins TRBV7-7 and TRBJ2-7; the D gene is possibly TRBD2 (6 bases). The CDR3 contains 12 residues. V was clipped by 5 bases and J by 6 bases, with 11 bases between them. Germline V gives CDR1 SSHAT, CDR2 FNYEAQ (reference sequence). DNA for the CDR3: TGTGCCAGCAGCCCAACCGGGGGCGAGCAGTACTTC. It codes for CASSPTGGEQYF.

J is TRBJ1-2 and V is TRBV5-1, with TRBD1 matching 7 bases. Germline V gene lookup returns CDR1 SGHRS and CDR2 YFSETQ. V lost 4 bases and J lost 5; bases outside the gene matches: 5. This CDR3 region has 13 residues. In DNA, the CDR3 is TGCGCCAGCAGCCCCGGGACAGCGTATGGCTACACCTTC. Protein product: CASSPGTAYGYTF.

The chain joins TRBV7-9 to TRBJ2-1, with D possibly being TRBD2 (6 bases). CDR1 is SEHNR and CDR2 is FQNEAQ in the germline V gene (reference sequence). V was shortened by 6 bases and J by 5 bases, with 14 bases between the two germline ends. The CDR3 has 14 amino acids. CDR3 amino acids: CASRSAGGDNEQFF. DNA for the CDR3: TGTGCCAGCAGATCCGCCGGGGGAGACAATGAGCAGTTCTTC.

The gene calls are TRBV12-3 or TRBV12-4 and TRBJ1-2; possibly TRBD1 for D (5 bases). The CDR3 totals 13 residues. With 5 bases removed from V and 5 bases from J, the gap between germline ends came to 12 bases. In nucleotides, the CDR3 is TGTGCCAGCAGTGGGGGGAGTTATTATGGCTACACCTTC. Its translation: CASSGGSYYGYTF.

The chain uses TRBV7-2 and TRBJ1-5; tentatively, D is TRBD1 (5 bases). The germline V gene has CDR1 SGHTA and CDR2 FQGNSA. Trimming took off 4 bases at V and 6 bases at J, with 10 bases between the two ends. The CDR3 is made up of 13 amino acids. The CDR3 is CASSYTGGQPQHF. CDR3 coding DNA: TGTGCCAGCAGCTACACAGGCGGTCAGCCCCAGCATTTT.

The gene calls are TRBV6-5 and TRBJ1-5, with 8 bases that match TRBD1. The length of the CDR3 is 15 residues. Germline V gene lookup returns CDR1 MNHEY and CDR2 SVGAGI. The junction had 9 bases not matched to a gene; V was cut back by 6 bases and J by 5 bases. This CDR3 is CASRAGTGRDQPQHF. CDR3 DNA sequence: TGTGCCAGCAGAGCCGGGACAGGACGTGATCAGCCCCAGCATTTT.

The chain recombines TRBV11-2 with TRBJ2-1; 7 bases line up with TRBD2. The CDR3 loop spans 14 amino acids. Trimming removed 5 bases from V and 5 bases from J; junction bases left unmatched: 6. Per germline, CDR1 SGHAT and CDR2 FQNNGV. The CDR3 region is CASSRDYQDNEQFF. The DNA for the CDR3 is TGTGCCAGCAGCAGGGACTACCAGGACAATGAGCAGTTCTTC.

The chain links TRBV10-1 to TRBJ2-2, with a tentative D call TRBD2 (6 bases). The CDR3 totals 16 residues. CDR1 is WNHNN and CDR2 is SYGVQD in the germline V gene (reference sequence). Trimming cost V 4 bases and J 1 base, with 13 bases left between them. DNA for the CDR3: TGCGCCAGCAGTGGAGGGGACGGGGGGAACACCGGGGAGCTGTTTTTT. Translation: CASSGGDGGNTGELFF.

V usage is TRBV7-9 and J usage is TRBJ2-1; 11 nucleotides align to TRBD2. Per the germline V gene, CDR1 is SEHNR and CDR2 is FQNEAQ (reference sequence). This CDR3 region has 18 residues. V was clipped by 3 bases and J by 5 bases; unmatched bases: 12. The CDR3 loop reads CASSFPPRLAGTNNEQFF. The CDR3 DNA sequence: TGTGCCAGCAGCTTCCCCCCCCGACTAGCGGGAACGAACAATGAGCAGTTCTTC.

V is TRBV9 and J is TRBJ2-3; 8 bases are shared with TRBD2. J gave up 6 bases and V 2 bases, and 11 bases lay outside the gene matches. Germline CDR1 reads SGDLS; CDR2 reads YYNGEE. The CDR3 length is 16 residues. CDR3 protein: CASSVGGGGLRDTQYF. The CDR3 DNA reads TGTGCCAGCAGCGTGGGTGGCGGGGGGTTACGGGATACGCAGTATTTT.

The V and J genes are TRBV9 and TRBJ2-2; 8 bases agree with TRBD2. The CDR3 has 15 amino acids. With 4 bases clipped from V and 1 base from J, the junction kept 3 bases outside the gene matches. Germline-derived CDR1 and CDR2 are SGDLS and YYNGEE. CDR3 in amino acids: CASSRGGRNTGELFF. The CDR3 nucleotides read TGTGCCAGCAGCCGGGGGGGACGGAACACCGGGGAGCTGTTTTTT.

The rearrangement links TRBV18 to TRBJ2-1; 7 nucleotides align to TRBD1. Germline CDR1 is KGHSH and CDR2 is LQKENI. Trimming at V came to 4 bases and at J to 4 bases, leaving 7 bases not matched to a gene. This CDR3 is built from 15 residues. The CDR3 reads CASSLVPGQYNEQFF. CDR3 bases: TGTGCCAGCTCACTCGTCCCGGGACAGTACAATGAGCAGTTCTTC.

The J gene is TRBJ1-5, the V gene TRBV6-5; D gene uncertain. CDR1 MNHEY and CDR2 SVGAGI come from the germline V gene. With 7 bases removed from V and 6 bases from J, the gap between germline ends came to 19 bases. This CDR3 spans 15 amino acids. This CDR3 is CASTTGSRVGQPQHF. CDR3 in DNA: TGTGCCAGCACCACCGGGAGTCGGGTTGGTCAGCCCCAGCATTTT.

This clone has just one count. The chain couples TRBV11-3 to TRBJ2-7; TRBD1 aligns across 12 bases. CDR1 and CDR2 (germline): SGHNT, YENEEA. V trimming: 5 bases; J trimming: 5 bases; junction bases outside the gene matches: 10. The CDR3 spans 16 residues. The CDR3 sequence is CASSQETGTGGHEQYF. The DNA of the CDR3 is TGTGCCAGCAGCCAAGAAACCGGGACAGGGGGCCACGAGCAGTACTTC.